What follows are 27 T cell receptor beta chains derived from one specimen sequenced in a study of T cells after posttransplantation cyclophosphamide. Sampled 1 year posttransplant, controls received myeloablative marrow transplants, methotrexate and a calcineurin inhibitor. Sequencing used immunoSEQ multiplex PCR; TCRdb keeps in-frame clones, though not all of them. The sample records roughly 15,000 clones, around nine tenths being singletons. The specimen was PBMCs, collected after an allogeneic stem cell transplant with a calcineurin inhibitor and methotrexate. The receptors were sampled from a male patient between 50 and 60 years old who received an allogeneic stem cell transplant from an unrelated donor, was CMV-positive, and had chronic GVHD only. Among the T cells, some may be from the graft donor.

The chain has TRBV19 and TRBJ1-5; D is uncertain. CDR1 is LNHDA, CDR2 SQIVND, per germline (reference sequence). This CDR3 is built from 13 residues. The V and J ends lost 6 bases and 3 bases respectively, with 9 bases between them. In DNA, the CDR3 is TGTGCCAGTAGAGAACAGCACAATCAGCCCCAGCATTTT. It encodes CASREQHNQPQHF.

This sequence joins TRBV18 and TRBJ1-3, with a tentative D call TRBD1 (5 bases). There are 17 residues in the CDR3. V was trimmed by 3 bases and J by 0 bases, leaving 15 bases between them. From germline, CDR1 is KGHSH and CDR2 LQKENI. The CDR3 DNA reads TGTGCCAGCTCACCTATCCAGGGAACCCTCTCTGGAAACACCATATATTTT. Translation gives CASSPIQGTLSGNTIYF. The full variable domain, completed using reference TRBV18 and TRBJ1-3, is NAGVMQNPRHLVRRRGQEARLRCSPMKGHSHVYWYRQLPEEGLKFMVYLQKENIIDESGMPKERFSAEFPKEGPSILRIQQVVRGDSAAYFCASSPIQGTLSGNTIYFGEGSWLTVV.

The chain joins TRBV7-9 to TRBJ2-3, with 13 nucleotides matching TRBD2. The CDR3 is made up of 16 amino acids. In germline, CDR1 is SEHNR, CDR2 FQNEAQ (reference sequence). The trim removed 2 bases at V and 4 bases at J, leaving 3 bases unmatched. CDR3 nucleotide sequence: TGTGCCAGCAGCTTAAGGGGACTAGCGGGACCAGATACGCAGTATTTT. The encoded protein is CASSLRGLAGPDTQYF. Full variable domain (outside the CDR3, taken from reference TRBV7-9 and TRBJ2-3): DTGVSQNPRHKITKRGQNVTFRCDPISEHNRLYWYRQTLGQGPEFLTYFQNEAQLEKSRLLSDRFSAERPKGSFSTLEIQRTEQGDSAMYLCASSLRGLAGPDTQYFGPGTRLTVL.

This chain links TRBV7-2 with TRBJ1-1, with a weak D call TRBD1 (6 bases). This CDR3 contains 14 residues. The V and J ends lost 3 bases and 5 bases respectively, with 13 bases between them. Germline lookup yields CDR1 SGHTA and CDR2 FQGNSA. The CDR3 reads CASSFNGQRTEAFF. The CDR3 DNA reads TGTGCCAGCAGCTTCAATGGACAGAGAACTGAAGCTTTCTTT. The full variable domain, its missing parts supplied by reference TRBV7-2 and TRBJ1-1, is GAGVSQSPSNKVTEKGKDVELRCDPISGHTALYWYRQSLGQGLEFLIYFQGNSAPDKSGLPSDRFSAERTGGSVSTLTIQRTQQEDSAVYLCASSFNGQRTEAFFGQGTRLTVV.

This chain joins TRBV19 and TRBJ1-1; 7 bases line up with TRBD1. Germline loops: CDR1 LNHDA, CDR2 SQIVND (reference sequence). The CDR3 has 14 residues. V lost 5 bases and J lost 1; bases outside the gene matches: 4. CDR3 coding DNA: TGTGCCAGTAGTCCCGGACAGGCGAACACTGAAGCTTTCTTT. This codes for CASSPGQANTEAFF.

V usage is TRBV19 and J usage is TRBJ2-7; unclear D gene. The CDR3 is 14 amino acids. Germline CDR1 reads LNHDA; CDR2 reads SQIVND (reference sequence). The V and J ends lost 3 bases and 3 bases respectively, with 12 bases between them. CDR3 bases: TGTGCCAGTAGTATGGCTCACGCAGACTACGAGCAGTACTTC. Its protein is CASSMAHADYEQYF.

This clone was counted a single time. This chain uses TRBV11-2 with TRBJ1-1, with D perhaps matching TRBD1 (6 bases). The CDR3 covers 14 residues. Deletions cut 1 base from V and 5 bases from J, with 11 bases between. Per germline, CDR1 SGHAT and CDR2 FQNNGV. CDR3 sequence: CASSLGGGLTEAFF. DNA for the CDR3: TGTGCCAGCAGCTTAGGGGGGGGCCTGACTGAAGCTTTCTTT.

This chain uses TRBV28 with TRBJ2-7, with D maybe TRBD1 (5 bases). Germline values: CDR1 MDHEN, CDR2 SYDVKM. This CDR3 comprises 14 residues. Trimming removed 6 bases from V and 2 bases from J, with 14 bases in between. The DNA of the CDR3 is TGTGCCAGCAGCTCACGGACATCCCCCTACGAGCAGTACTTC. Amino acids: CASSSRTSPYEQYF.

The count of this clone is one. The chain joins TRBV7-8 to TRBJ1-1, with 7 positions matching TRBD1. CDR1 and CDR2 from the germline V gene are SGHVS and FQNEAQ. Trimming at V came to 5 bases and at J to 8 bases, leaving 11 bases not matched to a gene. This CDR3 comprises 14 residues. CDR3 amino acids: CASSLSLDRLEAFF. The DNA for the CDR3 is TGTGCCAGCAGCCTCTCCCTGGACAGGCTGGAAGCTTTCTTT.

This chain uses TRBV5-8 with TRBJ1-6, with D perhaps TRBD1 (5 bases). The V end lost 4 bases, the J end lost 7 bases, and 15 bases lay between the germline ends. The CDR3 covers 15 residues. Germline loops: CDR1 SGHTS, CDR2 YDEGEE. CDR3 region: CASSPGGVGNSPLHF. In nucleotides, the CDR3 is TGTGCCAGCAGCCCTGGGGGGGTAGGAAATTCACCCCTCCACTTT.

The J gene is TRBJ1-5, the V gene TRBV28; D is perhaps TRBD1 (5 bases). Trimming removed 3 bases at V and 0 bases at J, with 9 bases between. The CDR3 length is 15 residues. Germline loops: CDR1 MDHEN, CDR2 SYDVKM. DNA of the CDR3: TGTGCCAGCAGTTTGGGGCCTTTTAGCAATCAGCCCCAGCATTTT. It specifies CASSLGPFSNQPQHF.

CDR3 residues: CASSPGGEWYTEAFF. The CDR3 DNA sequence: TGTGCCAGCAGTCCAGGGGGCGAGTGGTACACTGAAGCTTTCTTT. The chain has TRBV28 and TRBJ1-1; TRBD1 aligns across 8 bases. Germline trimming cut 5 bases from V and 3 bases from J; bases unmatched to any gene: 8. Germline V gene sequence: CDR1 MDHEN, CDR2 SYDVKM. CDR3 length: 15 amino acids.

The V call is TRBV6-4, the J call TRBJ2-1, with TRBD2 matching 9 bases. The junction had 1 base not matched to a gene; V was cut back by 6 bases and J by 4 bases. This CDR3 contains 13 residues. Germline V CDR1 and CDR2: MRHNA, SNTAGT. This chain's CDR3 is CASRLAGYNEQFF. The CDR3 bases are TGTGCCAGCAGGCTAGCGGGATACAATGAGCAGTTCTTC.

This chain joins TRBV29-1 and TRBJ2-1, with D hard to call. Trimming shortened V by 6 bases and J by 5 bases, and 11 bases separated the two germline ends. Germline CDR1 reads SQVTM; CDR2 reads ANQGSEA. The CDR3 is 12 residues long. CDR3 protein: CSVWANNNEQFF. DNA of the CDR3: TGCAGCGTGTGGGCAAACAACAATGAGCAGTTCTTC.

The J gene is TRBJ2-5, the V gene TRBV5-4; the match to TRBD1 covers 7 bases. Germline loops: CDR1 SGHNT, CDR2 YYREEE (reference sequence). Trimming cost V 4 bases and J 3 bases; bases outside gene matches: 3. There are 13 residues in the CDR3. CDR3 bases: TGTGCCAGCAGCGCTGGGACAGAAGAGACCCAGTACTTC. This sequence encodes CASSAGTEETQYF.

V usage is TRBV5-6 and J usage is TRBJ2-3; D possibly corresponds to TRBD1 (5 bases). CDR1 and CDR2 from the germline V gene are SGHDT and YYEEEE. The V end lost 0 bases, the J end lost 0 bases, and 8 bases lay between the germline ends. The CDR3 is 15 residues long. DNA of the CDR3: TGTGCCAGCAGCTTGGCTGGGGCTAGCACAGATACGCAGTATTTT. Translated: CASSLAGASTDTQYF.

The chain uses TRBV28 and TRBJ2-3; D uncertain. CDR3 length: 17 amino acids. Per germline, CDR1 MDHEN and CDR2 SYDVKM. V was pared by 4 bases and J by 1 base, with 18 bases between. The chain's CDR3 is CASSSYFSYAGTDTQYF. In nucleotides, the CDR3 is TGTGCCAGCAGTTCTTACTTTAGCTATGCCGGCACAGATACGCAGTATTTT. Based on the CDR3 plus reference TRBV28 and TRBJ2-3, the full variable domain is DVKVTQSSRYLVKRTGEKVFLECVQDMDHENMFWYRQDPGLGLRLIYFSYDVKMKEKGDIPEGYSVSREKKERFSLILESASTNQTSMYLCASSSYFSYAGTDTQYFGPGTRLTVL.

V gene TRBV28 combines with J gene TRBJ2-7; D gene ambiguous. Per germline, CDR1 MDHEN and CDR2 SYDVKM. Trimming took 2 bases from V and 0 from J, leaving 11 bases between them. The CDR3 length is 15 residues. CDR3 protein: CASSLVYPVSYEQYF. The CDR3 DNA reads TGTGCCAGCAGTTTAGTTTATCCAGTCTCCTACGAGCAGTACTTC.

The sample holds a few counts of this clone. The chain combines TRBV6-5 with TRBJ1-4, with D unresolved. V lost 6 bases to trimming and J lost 6 bases, with 11 bases between them. The CDR3 loop spans 13 amino acids. Germline CDR1 is MNHEY and CDR2 is SVGAGI. CDR3 protein: CASRRPGDEKLFF. CDR3 in DNA: TGTGCCAGCAGGAGGCCCGGGGATGAAAAACTGTTTTTT.

The chain carries TRBV7-8 and TRBJ1-2; 8 positions agree with TRBD1. The germline gives CDR1 SGHVS, CDR2 FQNEAQ. The CDR3 totals 16 residues. V was pared by 2 bases and J by 8 bases, with 13 bases of the junction left unmatched. Here the CDR3 DNA reads TGTGCCAGCAGCTTAAGGGACAGGATACAGGGGAGCGGCTACACCTTC. Translation: CASSLRDRIQGSGYTF.

The V call is TRBV19, the J call TRBJ2-1, with D unresolved. The CDR3 has 11 amino acids. Trimming took off 5 bases at V and 4 bases at J, with 3 bases between the two ends. The germline V gene encodes CDR1 LNHDA and CDR2 SQIVND (reference sequence). The CDR3 nucleotides read TGTGCCAGTAGTCTTTACAATGAGCAGTTCTTC. Amino acids: CASSLYNEQFF.

The chain couples TRBV28 to TRBJ2-5; the match to TRBD1 covers 7 bases. Gene TRBJ2-7 matches the end of the DNA better, so the J call may be wrong. The CDR3 consists of 15 residues. In germline, CDR1 is MDHEN, CDR2 SYDVKM. DNA of the CDR3: TGTGCCAGCAGTGAATTAAGCGGACAGGCCTACGAGCAGTACTTC. Its translation: CASSELSGQAYEQYF.

The chain carries TRBV19 and TRBJ2-1; 10 bases align to TRBD2. Germline loops: CDR1 LNHDA, CDR2 SQIVND (reference sequence). With V trimmed by 6 bases and J by 7 bases, 12 bases remained unmatched. CDR3 length: 16 residues. CDR3 DNA: TGTGCCAGTAGCGGAATTCTAGCGGGAGTTTGGAATGAGCAGTTCTTC. Translation: CASSGILAGVWNEQFF.

The rearrangement uses TRBV9 and TRBJ2-7, with a weak D call TRBD1 (5 bases). There are 14 residues in the CDR3. Germline CDR1 and CDR2: SGDLS and YYNGEE. The V end lost 2 bases, the J end lost 7 bases, and 16 bases lay between the germline ends. CDR3 protein: CASSVGLIGSEQYF. CDR3 nucleotides: TGTGCCAGCAGCGTGGGGCTCATTGGTAGTGAGCAGTACTTC.

The gene calls are TRBV27 and TRBJ1-4; D is unclear. The V gene's germline CDR1 is MNHEY and CDR2 SMNVEV (reference sequence). CDR3 length: 20 amino acids. Trimming cost V 3 bases and J 0 bases, with 23 bases left between them. CDR3 in DNA: TGTGCCAGCAGTTTGGTAAGGCAACTATGTATGAAAGCAACTAATGAAAAACTGTTTTTT. Amino acid sequence: CASSLVRQLCMKATNEKLFF.

The chain combines TRBV9 with TRBJ2-5; 10 bases fit TRBD1. Trimming at V came to 3 bases and at J to 5 bases, leaving 10 bases not matched to a gene. The CDR3 is made up of 16 amino acids. CDR1 and CDR2 from the germline V gene are SGDLS and YYNGEE. The DNA of the CDR3 is TGTGCCAGCAGCGCCTCCCGGGACAGGGGTGAGGAGACCCAGTACTTC. This encodes CASSASRDRGEETQYF. The complete variable domain, with remaining parts taken from reference TRBV9 and TRBJ2-5, reads DSGVTQTPKHLITATGQRVTLRCSPRSGDLSVYWYQQSLDQGLQFLIQYYNGEERAKGNILERFSAQQFPDLHSELNLSSLELGDSALYFCASSASRDRGEETQYFGPGTRLLVL.

The V gene is TRBV6-1, the J gene TRBJ1-1; D might be TRBD1 (6 bases). The CDR3 spans 12 residues. CDR1 is MNHNS, CDR2 SASEGT, per germline. Trimming pared 6 bases from V and 5 bases from J, leaving 10 bases between. CDR3 nucleotide sequence: TGTGCCAGCAGACAGGGTAGGACTGAAGCTTTCTTT. Its translation: CASRQGRTEAFF.